The rows below give T cell receptor beta chains drawn from one sample of a study of CD8+ T cells in alopecia areata. Profiling relied on immunoSEQ multiplex PCR, and the TCRdb table lists in-frame clones only, not all of them. The sample lists over 150,000 clones; around three fifths were seen once. Sample: CD4+ T cells sorted from blood, taken at week 24, from a patient treated with tofacitinib. The receptors were sampled from a human donor with alopecia areata. The CDR3 runs from the conserved cysteine through the conserved F or W. The order of the fields is clone size, D gene, J gene, V gene, CDR3 DNA, CDR3 protein. The D gene is left open where the match is weak. Size tells how often a clone was seen (once, few, many) or the class of an expanded clone, and some rows leave it out.

NA	TRBD1	TRBJ2-7	TRBV5-1	TGCGCCAGCAGCTTGTCAGGACAGGGTTACGAGCAGTACTTC	CASSLSGQGYEQYF
many	NA	TRBJ2-7	TRBV7-9	TGTGCCAGCAGCGGTTCCTACGACGAGCAGTACTTC	CASSGSYDEQYF
NA	NA	TRBJ1-2	TRBV9	TGTGCCAGCAGCGTCTCTAACTATGGCTACACCTTC	CASSVSNYGYTF
NA	NA	TRBJ1-2	TRBV7-2	TGTGCCAGCAGCCGTAGACAAGCTTATGGCTACACCTTC	CASSRRQAYGYTF
NA	NA	TRBJ1-1	TRBV29-1	TGCAGCGCGGGACGGAGGAACACTGAAGCTTTCTTT	CSAGRRNTEAFF
NA	NA	TRBJ1-2	TRBV6-5	TGTGCCAGCAGGGGAGTTGGACCCCACTATGGCTACACCTTC	CASRGVGPHYGYTF
NA	NA	TRBJ2-3	TRBV5-6	TGTGCCAGCAGCTTGCGGCGTAGCACAGATACGCAGTATTTT	CASSLRRSTDTQYF
NA	NA	TRBJ2-5	TRBV7-2	TGTGCCAGCAGACCTGACAGCGAAGAGACCCAGTACTTC	CASRPDSEETQYF
NA	NA	TRBJ2-2	TRBV5-1	TGCGCCAGCAGCTTGGAATACCAATTCACCGGGGAGCTGTTTTTT	CASSLEYQFTGELFF
NA	NA	TRBJ2-3	TRBV15	TGTGCCACCAGCAGAGGAGATACGCAGTATTTT	CATSRGDTQYF
NA	TRBD2	TRBJ2-5	TRBV30	TGTGCCTGGAGTCCCAGCGGGGCCCAGTACTTC	CAWSPSGAQYF
once	TRBD1	TRBJ1-6	TRBV6-5	TGTGCCAGCAGTAAAAGACAGGGAGGGAATTCACCCCTCCACTTT	CASSKRQGGNSPLHF
many	NA	TRBJ1-2	TRBV7-3	TGTGCCAGCAGCTTAACTCCGGGGATGGAGGGCTACACCTTC	CASSLTPGMEGYTF
NA	TRBD2	TRBJ2-3	TRBV5-1	TGCGCCAGCCGGGGAGCGGGGGAAAACACAGATACGCAGTATTTT	CASRGAGENTDTQYF
NA	TRBD1	TRBJ1-2	TRBV30	TGTGCCTGGAGGAATACAGGGGTTCCTAACTATGGCTACACCTTC	CAWRNTGVPNYGYTF
NA	NA	TRBJ1-6	TRBV23-1	TGCGCCAGCGGTTTCAGGGTAGGCTCACCCCTCCACTTT	CASGFRVGSPLHF
few	TRBD1	TRBJ1-5	TRBV30	TGTGCCTGGAGAGGTCCAGGGGGCGGACAGCCCCAGCATTTT	CAWRGPGGGQPQHF
NA	NA	TRBJ2-3	TRBV29-1	TGCAGCTATGCCCGAATCCAGTCGGATACGCAGTATTTT	CSYARIQSDTQYF
NA	TRBD1	TRBJ2-7	TRBV12-5	TGTGCTAGTGGTTTTTCCTCAGGGGGCGAGCAGTACTTC	CASGFSSGGEQYF
NA	NA	TRBJ1-3	TRBV6-5	TGTGCCAGCAGTTACGGGAGGTCGGCTGGAAACACCATATATTTT	CASSYGRSAGNTIYF
NA	NA	TRBJ2-5	TRBV6-1	TGTGCCAGCAGTGCACAAGGCCAAGAGACCCAGTACTTC	CASSAQGQETQYF
NA	TRBD1	TRBJ1-2	TRBV7-9	TGTGCCAGCAGCTCGACCGGGACAGGGGTTGGCTACACCTTC	CASSSTGTGVGYTF
few	NA	TRBJ1-1	TRBV6-5	TGTGCCAGCAGTTACTCCGGTTGGGCTGAAGCTTTCTTT	CASSYSGWAEAFF
NA	TRBD2	TRBJ2-3	TRBV5-6	TGTGCCAGCAGCTTTAGGTCGGCGGGGGGGAGCACAGATACGCAGTATTTT	CASSFRSAGGSTDTQYF
NA	NA	TRBJ2-3	TRBV29-1	TGCAGCGTAACGATAGACTCGGGCCCCGGGGCAGATACGCAGTATTTT	CSVTIDSGPGADTQYF
NA	NA	TRBJ1-1	TRBV18	TGTGCCAGCTCACCGGGGCCGAACACTGAAGCTTTCTTT	CASSPGPNTEAFF
NA	TRBD1	TRBJ2-1	TRBV2	TGTGCCAGTAACGCCGGGACAGGGGACGTGAATGAGCAGTTCTTC	CASNAGTGDVNEQFF
NA	NA	TRBJ1-3	TRBV20-1	TGCAGCGCATTACGGAGAAACACCATATATTTT	CSALRRNTIYF
NA	TRBD2	TRBJ2-5	TRBV29-1	TGCAGCGTGGGGACTAGCGGGTCTACGAAAGAGACCCAGTACTTC	CSVGTSGSTKETQYF
NA	NA	TRBJ2-5	TRBV5-4	TGTGCCAGCAGCTTGGTCCAGAGGGAGACCCAGTACTTC	CASSLVQRETQYF
NA	NA	TRBJ2-5	TRBV25-1	TGTGCCAGCAGTGCCGGTCGGCCGGAGACCCAGTACTTC	CASSAGRPETQYF
NA	NA	TRBJ1-3	TRBV30	TGTGCCTGGAGAAGTGTAGGTGGAAACACCATATATTTT	CAWRSVGGNTIYF
NA	NA	TRBJ2-7	TRBV27	TGTGCCAGCAGTTTATCGGGGAGTTTGGGGTACGAGCAGTACTTC	CASSLSGSLGYEQYF
once	NA	TRBJ2-5	TRBV6-1	TGTGCCAGCACCTTGCTCAGGCGGCAGGCCCAGTACTTC	CASTLLRRQAQYF
NA	TRBD1	TRBJ2-3	TRBV29-1	TGCAGCGCAACAGGGGCGGCAGATACGCAGTATTTT	CSATGAADTQYF
once	TRBD1	TRBJ1-2	TRBV12-5	TGTGCTAGTGGTCTATCCCGGGACAGGGGCGGCTACACCTTC	CASGLSRDRGGYTF
NA	NA	TRBJ2-4	TRBV6-5	TGTGCCAGCAGCGCCGGACATTCGTCGATGAACATTCAGTACTTC	CASSAGHSSMNIQYF
NA	NA	TRBJ2-3	TRBV6-1	TGTGCCAGCAGTGAGGACTTAACAGATACGCAGTATTTT	CASSEDLTDTQYF
few	NA	TRBJ1-6	TRBV6-5	TGTGCCAGCAGTTACTTCGGGGGCTCCTATAATTCACCCCTCCACTTT	CASSYFGGSYNSPLHF
NA	TRBD1	TRBJ2-2	TRBV29-1	TGCAGCGGTCGACAGGGTCACACCGGGGAGCTGTTTTTT	CSGRQGHTGELFF
NA	TRBD1	TRBJ2-1	TRBV2	TGTGCCAGCAAGGGGACAGGGGATGCCAATGAGCAGTTCTTC	CASKGTGDANEQFF
once	NA	TRBJ1-1	TRBV15	TGTGCCACCAGCAGAGATGGGTTTCGGAGGAACACTGAAGCTTTCTTT	CATSRDGFRRNTEAFF